The rows below give T cell receptor beta chains drawn from one sample of a study of control samples from healthy donors and cancer patients. Profiling relied on immunoSEQ multiplex PCR, and the TCRdb table lists in-frame clones only, not all of them. The sample holds 120,000 to 150,000 clones, roughly 93% seen once. The sample consisted of blood. Receptors were obtained from a man aged 18 to 30 in good health. CDR3s include the opening cysteine and the closing phenylalanine or tryptophan. D genes are given only for firm matches. Size values are once, few and many counts, or a class for expanded clones, and some rows have none.

V gene	clone size	D gene	J gene	CDR3 DNA	CDR3 protein
TRBV7-9	few	TRBD1	TRBJ1-2	TGTGCCAGCAGCCGGGACAGGGGGATCGATGGCTACACCTTC	CASSRDRGIDGYTF
TRBV29-1	.	.	TRBJ2-7	TGCAGCGTTGTAGGGCTTTACGGCTACCAGCAGTACTTC	CSVVGLYGYQQYF
TRBV29-1	.	.	TRBJ2-1	TGCAGCGTTGAAAGGCAGGGGTCCTACAATGAGCAGTTCTTC	CSVERQGSYNEQFF
TRBV19	.	.	TRBJ1-2	TGTGCCAGTAGTACCTCTACAGATTTCTATGGCTACACCTTC	CASSTSTDFYGYTF
TRBV27	.	.	TRBJ2-2	TGTGCCAGCAGCCCCAAGGGGCTGAACACCGGGGAGCTGTTTTTT	CASSPKGLNTGELFF
TRBV3-1/TRBV3-2	.	TRBD1	TRBJ2-1	TGTGCCAGCAGCCAAACCGGGACAGGGGAAAATGAGCAGTTCTTC	CASSQTGTGENEQFF
TRBV18	.	.	TRBJ2-2	TGTGCCAGCTCACCGACGGCTATGAACACCGGGGAGCTGTTTTTT	CASSPTAMNTGELFF
TRBV6-6	.	.	TRBJ2-3	TGTGCCAGCAGTTACGGGATAGTCATCGAGGATACGCAGTATTTT	CASSYGIVIEDTQYF
TRBV18	.	TRBD1	TRBJ1-4	TGTGCCAGCTCACTCACGTACGCGGGACAGGCTAATGAAAAACTGTTTTTT	CASSLTYAGQANEKLFF
TRBV24-1	.	.	TRBJ2-4	TGTGCCACCAGTGAAACCCTAGCCAAAAACATTCAGTACTTC	CATSETLAKNIQYF
TRBV2	.	TRBD2	TRBJ2-5	TGTGCCAGCAGTGGACCGCCTACTAGCGGGGGGCGGGAGACCCAGTACTTC	CASSGPPTSGGRETQYF
TRBV11-2	.	.	TRBJ2-1	TGTGCCAGCAGCTTAGCGAGCTTCGGGATCTACGAGCAGTTCTTC	CASSLASFGIYEQFF
TRBV12-3/TRBV12-4	.	.	TRBJ1-6	TGTGCCAGCAGTTTAAACTCACCCCTCCACTTT	CASSLNSPLHF
TRBV7-8	.	TRBD2	TRBJ2-3	TGTGCCAGCAGTCACAGCGGGGGGACAGAAAGCACAGATACGCAGTATTTT	CASSHSGGTESTDTQYF
TRBV11-3	.	.	TRBJ1-1	TGTGCCAGCAGCTTAGCAGGCACTGAAGCTTTCTTT	CASSLAGTEAFF
TRBV27	.	.	TRBJ2-7	TGTGCCAGCAGCTGGACTAGGGGGGCTAGGGAGCAGTACTTC	CASSWTRGAREQYF
TRBV6-2/TRBV6-3	few	.	TRBJ1-2	TGTGCCAGCAGTTACTCGAGTACGGGGCAGACTAACTATGGCTACACCTTC	CASSYSSTGQTNYGYTF
TRBV3-1/TRBV3-2	.	.	TRBJ2-7	TGTGCCAGCAGCCAAGGGTTGACTCAGACCTACGAGCAGTACTTC	CASSQGLTQTYEQYF
TRBV9	once	TRBD2	TRBJ2-3	TGTGCCAGCAGCCGAGGGACTAGCGGGACCACAGATACGCAGTATTTT	CASSRGTSGTTDTQYF
TRBV5-3	.	TRBD1	TRBJ2-2	TGTGCCACGCGGACAGGGGGCCTTAGGTCCGGGGAGCTGTTTTTT	CATRTGGLRSGELFF
TRBV7-2	.	TRBD1	TRBJ1-3	TGTGCCAGCAGCTTAGTGGGGGGACAGGCCTCTGGAAACACCATATATTTT	CASSLVGGQASGNTIYF
TRBV4-2	.	TRBD1	TRBJ2-1	TGTGCCAGCAGCCAAGGACAGGGGCATCCCTCCTACAATGAGCAGTTCTTC	CASSQGQGHPSYNEQFF
TRBV7-9	.	.	TRBJ2-3	TGTGCCAGCAGCTTAGGTAGTAGGGCAGATACGCAGTATTTT	CASSLGSRADTQYF
TRBV28	.	TRBD1	TRBJ1-3	TGTGCCAGCCCTCCTGACTTATGGGACAGGGTTGTTGGGTCGTCTGGAAACACCATATATTTT	CASPPDLWDRVVGSSGNTIYF
TRBV6-5	.	.	TRBJ1-2	TGTGCCAGCAGTACCTACAGGGAGGCTAACTATGGCTACACCTTC	CASSTYREANYGYTF
TRBV7-9	.	.	TRBJ2-4	TGTGCCAGCAGCTTAGGTCAGTTTGACATTCAGTACTTC	CASSLGQFDIQYF
TRBV6-5	once	.	TRBJ1-5	TGTGCCAGCATGCGCGGGCTGGGCGCCAATCAGCCCCAGCATTTT	CASMRGLGANQPQHF
TRBV19	.	.	TRBJ2-1	TGTGCCAGTAGTATAGTGAGAAACAACAATGAGCAGTTCTTC	CASSIVRNNNEQFF
TRBV24-1	.	.	TRBJ2-3	TGTGCCACCTCTCGGCAGTGGGGCACAGATACGCAGTATTTT	CATSRQWGTDTQYF
TRBV15	.	.	TRBJ1-1	TGTGCCACCAGCAGAGATCACGCTTTCTTT	CATSRDHAFF
TRBV27	.	.	TRBJ1-5	TGTGCCAGCAGCTACCGAGGAGCCAATCAGCCCCAGCATTTT	CASSYRGANQPQHF
TRBV19	.	.	TRBJ1-2	TGTGCCAGTAGTGCGGACGGCAACTGGGGCTACACCTTC	CASSADGNWGYTF
TRBV29-1	.	.	TRBJ2-7	TGCAGCGTTGTGGCCTACGAGCAGTACTTC	CSVVAYEQYF
TRBV30	.	.	TRBJ2-7	TGTGCCTGGACCCAGCGGACAGACAAGGAGCAGTACTTC	CAWTQRTDKEQYF
TRBV7-9	.	.	TRBJ2-2	TGTGCCAGCAGCTTAGGCACCGGGGAGCTGTTTTTT	CASSLGTGELFF
TRBV7-9	.	.	TRBJ1-4	TGTGCCAGCAGCTTAGAGGCGACCGCTCTTAATGAAAAACTGTTTTTT	CASSLEATALNEKLFF
TRBV6-1	.	TRBD2	TRBJ2-5	TGTGCCAGCAGTGCGGGAGGGCTAGCGGGGGGATTGACCCAGTACTTC	CASSAGGLAGGLTQYF
TRBV30	.	.	TRBJ1-4	TGTGCCTGGAGCCCCTCACTGGGGGAAAAACTGTTTTTT	CAWSPSLGEKLFF
TRBV4-1	.	.	TRBJ1-1	TGCGCCAGCAGCCAAGATGCACTCACTGCCGGGGAGACTGAAGCTTTCTTT	CASSQDALTAGETEAFF
TRBV10-3	.	.	TRBJ1-2	TGTGCCATCGGTAGACAGCTCTATGGCTACACCTTC	CAIGRQLYGYTF
TRBV7-8	.	.	TRBJ2-4	TGTGCCAGCAGCTTAGTGGAGGACATTCAGTACTTC	CASSLVEDIQYF